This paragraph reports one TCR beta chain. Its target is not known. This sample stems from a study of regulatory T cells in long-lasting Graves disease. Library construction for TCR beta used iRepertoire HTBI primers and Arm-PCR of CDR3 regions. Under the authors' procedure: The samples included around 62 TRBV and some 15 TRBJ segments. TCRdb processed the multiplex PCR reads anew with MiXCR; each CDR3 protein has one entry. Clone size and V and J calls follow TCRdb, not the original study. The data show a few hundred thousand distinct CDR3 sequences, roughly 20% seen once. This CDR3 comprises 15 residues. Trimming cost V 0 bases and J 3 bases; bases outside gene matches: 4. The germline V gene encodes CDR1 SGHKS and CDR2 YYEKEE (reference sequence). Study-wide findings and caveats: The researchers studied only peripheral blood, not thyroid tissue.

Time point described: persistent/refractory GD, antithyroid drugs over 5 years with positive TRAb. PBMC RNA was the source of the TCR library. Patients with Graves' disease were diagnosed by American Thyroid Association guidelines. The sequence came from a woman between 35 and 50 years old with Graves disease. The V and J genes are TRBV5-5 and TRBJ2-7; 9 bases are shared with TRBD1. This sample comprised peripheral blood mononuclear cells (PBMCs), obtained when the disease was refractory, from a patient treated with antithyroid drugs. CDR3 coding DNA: TGTGCCAGCAGCTTGGGGGGGACAGGGCTCTACGAGCAGTACTTC. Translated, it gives CASSLGGTGLYEQYF.